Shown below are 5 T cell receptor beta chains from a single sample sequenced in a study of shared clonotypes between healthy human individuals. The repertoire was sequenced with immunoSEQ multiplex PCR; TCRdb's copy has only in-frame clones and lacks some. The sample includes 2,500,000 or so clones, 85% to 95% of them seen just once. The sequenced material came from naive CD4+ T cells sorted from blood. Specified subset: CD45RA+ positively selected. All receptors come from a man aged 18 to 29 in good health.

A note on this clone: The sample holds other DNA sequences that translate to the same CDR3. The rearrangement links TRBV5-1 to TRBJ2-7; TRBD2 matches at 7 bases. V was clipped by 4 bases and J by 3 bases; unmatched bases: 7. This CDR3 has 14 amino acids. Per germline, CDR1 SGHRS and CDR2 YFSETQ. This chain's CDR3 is CASSPGGGSYEQYF. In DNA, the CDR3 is TGCGCCAGCAGCCCGGGCGGGGGTAGCTACGAGCAGTACTTC.

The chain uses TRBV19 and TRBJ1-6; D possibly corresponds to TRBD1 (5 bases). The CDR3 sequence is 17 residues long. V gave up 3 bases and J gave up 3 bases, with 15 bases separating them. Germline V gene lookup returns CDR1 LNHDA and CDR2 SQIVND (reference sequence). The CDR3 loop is CASSIGGAGVYNSPLHF. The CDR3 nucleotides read TGTGCCAGTAGTATTGGAGGGGCGGGGGTCTATAATTCACCCCTCCACTTT.

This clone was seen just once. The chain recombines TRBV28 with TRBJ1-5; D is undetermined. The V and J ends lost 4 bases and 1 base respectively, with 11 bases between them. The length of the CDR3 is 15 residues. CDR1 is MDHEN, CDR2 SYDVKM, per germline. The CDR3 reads CASSSIPGSNQPQHF. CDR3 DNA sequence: TGTGCCAGCAGTTCCATCCCTGGGAGCAATCAGCCCCAGCATTTT.

Here the CDR3 DNA reads TGTGCCAGCAGCCAGCAAGAGATGGGGTGGGGTGAAAAACTGTTTTTT. Translated, it gives CASSQQEMGWGEKLFF. This chain connects TRBV14 to TRBJ1-4; D remains ambiguous. V was trimmed by 3 bases and J by 7 bases, leaving 18 bases between them. Germline V gene sequence: CDR1 SGHDN, CDR2 FVKESK. The CDR3 runs to 16 residues.

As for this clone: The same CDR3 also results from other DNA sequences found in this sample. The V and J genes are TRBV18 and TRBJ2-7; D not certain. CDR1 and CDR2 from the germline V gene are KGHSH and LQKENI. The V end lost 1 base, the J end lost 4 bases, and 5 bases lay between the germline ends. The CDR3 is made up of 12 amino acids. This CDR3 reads CASSPQTYEQYF. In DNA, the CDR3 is TGTGCCAGCTCACCACAAACTTACGAGCAGTACTTC.